Sequencing of this TCR beta chain was carried out in a study of blood T cell repertoires in COVID-19. Study as a whole: Samples taken during acute and convalescent COVID-19 were collected in the United States, Italy and Spain. In each case, the material was cDNA or gDNA derived from T cells, B-cell-depleted T cells, or PBMCs.

Per the authors' pipeline: Using reference gene primer amplification, nucleated cell counts were estimated. The assay was immunoSEQ multiplex PCR, and TCRdb's table has in-frame clones only and misses some. D and trimming come from the DNA, and the V and J calls and clone size come from that table. The sample holds 110,000 or so clones, about 75% seen once. In this sample, this clone turned up a few times. The material sequenced was peripheral blood. This TCR derives from a woman in her 70s with acute or convalescent COVID-19.

The CDR3 sequence: CASSLRDKQYF. The CDR3 nucleotides are TGTGCCAGCAGCCTTCGGGACAAGCAGTACTTC. The chain is built from TRBV7-2 and TRBJ2-7; tentatively, D is TRBD1 (6 bases). V gave up 5 bases and J gave up 8 bases, with 10 bases separating them. The CDR3 has 11 residues. Germline V gene sequence: CDR1 SGHTA, CDR2 FQGNSA.